A selection of T cell receptor beta chains follows, all from one sample in a study of cytomegalovirus exposure and HLA in healthy donors. Assay used: immunoSEQ multiplex PCR; TCRdb lists only in-frame clones, some missing. The table includes over 150,000 clones, roughly 77% detected once. Sequencing used PBMCs. Receptor source: a middle-aged woman in good health and CMV-seropositive. Both conserved end residues are part of each CDR3. The order of the fields is J gene, D gene, clone size, V gene, CDR3 protein, CDR3 DNA. D genes are given only for firm matches. Some rows mark clone size as missing; the rest say once, few, many or name a class of expanded clone.

>TRBJ2-2|TRBD1|NA|TRBV2
CASRAGTGNTGELFF
TGTGCCAGCAGGGCCGGGACAGGGAACACCGGGGAGCTGTTTTTT
>TRBJ1-2|NA|NA|TRBV14
CASSQRQESGYTF
TGTGCCAGCAGCCAGAGACAGGAAAGTGGCTACACCTTC
>TRBJ2-1|NA|NA|TRBV27
CASSYGSSYNEQFF
TGTGCCAGCAGTTACGGGAGCTCCTACAATGAGCAGTTCTTC
>TRBJ1-4|NA|NA|TRBV28
CASSFRLRRNEKLFF
TGTGCCAGCAGCTTCCGGTTGAGGCGTAATGAAAAACTGTTTTTT
>TRBJ1-6|NA|few|TRBV7-2
CASSSGRGSYNSPLHF
TGTGCCAGCTCCTCCGGGAGGGGCTCCTATAATTCACCCCTCCACTTT
>TRBJ2-1|NA|few|TRBV5-4
CASSFTGSSNEQFF
TGTGCCAGCAGCTTCACAGGTTCTAGCAATGAGCAGTTCTTC
>TRBJ2-7|TRBD2|NA|TRBV18
CASSPQTSGGSSYEQYF
TGTGCCAGCTCACCGCAGACTAGCGGGGGGTCTTCCTACGAGCAGTACTTC
>TRBJ1-6|NA|NA|TRBV2
CASSEAGGLGSPLHF
TGTGCCAGCAGTGAAGCGGGGGGTCTGGGTTCACCCCTCCACTTT
>TRBJ1-4|NA|NA|TRBV5-1
CASSLGALTDNEKLFF
TGCGCCAGCAGCTTGGGGGCATTGACGGATAATGAAAAACTGTTTTTT
>TRBJ2-1|TRBD1|NA|TRBV6-5
CASSYSEARGYNEQFF
TGTGCCAGCAGTTACTCCGAGGCCAGGGGGTACAATGAGCAGTTCTTC
>TRBJ1-4|NA|NA|TRBV4-1
CASSLILGVSTNEKLFF
TGCGCCAGCAGCCTAATCCTCGGGGTCTCCACTAATGAAAAACTGTTTTTT
>TRBJ1-6|TRBD1|few|TRBV6-5
CASSWTGKGSPLHF
TGTGCCAGCAGTTGGACAGGGAAAGGTTCACCCCTCCACTTT
>TRBJ2-3|TRBD2|few|TRBV4-1
CASGSSGGPTTDTQYF
TGCGCCAGCGGATCTAGCGGGGGACCAACCACAGATACGCAGTATTTT
>TRBJ1-1|NA|NA|TRBV7-2
CASTPSLSGNTEAFF
TGTGCCAGCACCCCCTCTTTGTCAGGGAACACTGAAGCTTTCTTT
>TRBJ1-1|NA|NA|TRBV5-6
CASTLLGDKNTEAFF
TGTGCCAGCACCTTGTTGGGGGACAAGAACACTGAAGCTTTCTTT
>TRBJ1-1|NA|NA|TRBV10-2
CASSVEGPKAFF
TGCGCCAGCAGTGTGGAGGGGCCGAAAGCTTTCTTT
>TRBJ2-7|NA|NA|TRBV7-2
CASTTEGLDEQYF
TGTGCCAGCACGACTGAGGGACTGGACGAGCAGTACTTC
>TRBJ1-2|NA|NA|TRBV5-1
CASSLGKEYGYTF
TGCGCCAGCAGCTTGGGAAAGGAGTATGGCTACACCTTC
>TRBJ1-2|NA|NA|TRBV11-2
CASGSGGPLQDGYTF
TGTGCCAGCGGGAGCGGAGGGCCCCTTCAGGATGGCTACACCTTC
>TRBJ2-7|TRBD1|few|TRBV6-6
CASSYSTGGYEQYF
TGTGCCAGCAGTTACTCGACAGGGGGCTACGAGCAGTACTTC
>TRBJ1-1|NA|NA|TRBV6-1
CASSDSTPGGYTEAFF
TGTGCCAGCAGTGACAGCACCCCCGGGGGATACACTGAAGCTTTCTTT
>TRBJ1-3|NA|NA|TRBV7-9
CASSPRIGRVAGNTIYF
TGTGCCAGCAGCCCCCGCATAGGCCGGGTAGCTGGAAACACCATATATTTT
>TRBJ1-2|NA|NA|TRBV5-5
CASFFGGASNYGYTF
TGTGCCAGCTTCTTTGGAGGAGCCTCTAACTATGGCTACACCTTC
>TRBJ2-5|TRBD1|once|TRBV19
CASSNTGEETQYF
TGTGCCAGTAGTAACACAGGGGAAGAGACCCAGTACTTC
>TRBJ2-5|NA|NA|TRBV30
CAWSARETQYF
TGTGCCTGGAGCGCCCGGGAGACCCAGTACTTC
>TRBJ1-5|TRBD1|NA|TRBV6-1
CASSSGQSNQPQHF
TGTGCCAGCAGTTCGGGACAGAGCAATCAGCCCCAGCATTTT
>TRBJ2-7|NA|NA|TRBV7-6
CASSSRGQGGNEQYF
TGTGCCAGCAGCTCCAGAGGCCAGGGGGGTAACGAGCAGTACTTC
>TRBJ2-7|TRBD2|few|TRBV18
CASSPSGLAGGWQYF
TGTGCCAGCTCACCATCCGGACTAGCGGGAGGTTGGCAGTACTTC
>TRBJ1-2|TRBD1|NA|TRBV19
CASNSQGAGGYTF
TGTGCCAGTAACTCCCAGGGGGCGGGCGGCTACACCTTC
>TRBJ2-5|NA|NA|TRBV11-3
CASSLVAEQETQYF
TGTGCCAGCAGCTTAGTAGCGGAACAAGAGACCCAGTACTTC
>TRBJ1-2|NA|NA|TRBV6-6
CASSQLINYGYTF
TGTGCCAGCAGCCAACTGATTAACTATGGCTACACCTTC
>TRBJ2-3|TRBD2|NA|TRBV7-7
CASSAGLAGEIDTQYF
TGTGCCAGCAGCGCAGGACTAGCGGGGGAGATAGATACGCAGTATTTT
>TRBJ1-2|NA|NA|TRBV21-1
CASSKAYLANYGYTF
TGTGCCAGCAGCAAAGCTTACCTAGCTAACTATGGCTACACCTTC
>TRBJ2-2|TRBD2|NA|TRBV4-3
CASSQDLAGNTGELFF
TGCGCCAGCAGCCAAGATCTAGCGGGGAACACCGGGGAGCTGTTTTTT
>TRBJ1-2|TRBD1|NA|TRBV7-2
CASSSRQGAGGYTF
TGTGCCAGCAGCTCAAGACAGGGGGCGGGAGGCTACACCTTC
>TRBJ2-5|TRBD2|few|TRBV6-1
CASSVTPLAGGGETQYF
TGTGCCAGCAGTGTGACTCCACTAGCGGGGGGTGGGGAGACCCAGTACTTC
>TRBJ2-7|NA|once|TRBV12-2
CASRLALRDGSYEQYF
TGTGCAAGTCGCTTAGCGCTACGAGACGGGTCCTACGAGCAGTACTTC
>TRBJ1-4|TRBD1|NA|TRBV6-5
CASSYRIGTGGEKLFF
TGTGCCAGCAGTTACCGTATTGGGACAGGGGGAGAAAAACTGTTTTTT
>TRBJ2-6|TRBD1|NA|TRBV30
CAWRPPWDSTGANVLTF
TGTGCCTGGAGACCCCCTTGGGACAGCACCGGGGCCAACGTCCTGACTTTC
>TRBJ2-1|TRBD2|NA|TRBV5-1
CASSPLGGENNEQFF
TGCGCCAGCAGCCCACTGGGGGGGGAGAACAATGAGCAGTTCTTC
>TRBJ2-3|NA|NA|TRBV5-1
CASSNSGLNTDTQYF
TGCGCCAGCTCGAATAGCGGACTCAACACAGATACGCAGTATTTT
>TRBJ2-7|NA|NA|TRBV6-5
CASQDSLVQYEQYF
TGTGCCAGCCAAGACAGTCTAGTGCAATACGAGCAGTACTTC
>TRBJ2-5|NA|NA|TRBV11-2
CASSQIGEETQYF
TGTGCCAGCAGCCAGATAGGGGAAGAGACCCAGTACTTC